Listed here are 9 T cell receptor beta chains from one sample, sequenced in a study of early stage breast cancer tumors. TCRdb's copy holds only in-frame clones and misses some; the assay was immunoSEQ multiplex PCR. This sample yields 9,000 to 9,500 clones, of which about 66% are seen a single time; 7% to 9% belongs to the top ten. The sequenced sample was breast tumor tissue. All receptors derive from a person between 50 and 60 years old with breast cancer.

CDR3 amino acids: CASSLASTPGLQETQYF. CDR3 nucleotide sequence: TGTGCCAGCAGCTTAGCCTCAACACCGGGACTGCAAGAGACCCAGTACTTC. The chain couples TRBV11-3 to TRBJ2-5, with a weak D call TRBD2 (6 bases). V gave up 1 base and J gave up 2 bases, with 17 bases separating them. CDR3 length equals 17 residues. Germline CDR1 SGHNT, CDR2 YENEEA.

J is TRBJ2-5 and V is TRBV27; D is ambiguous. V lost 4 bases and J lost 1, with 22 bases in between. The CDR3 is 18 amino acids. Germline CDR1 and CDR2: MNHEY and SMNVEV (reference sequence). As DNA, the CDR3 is TGTGCCAGCAGTTCCAGCAGTTTATCTGTGCCAAGCCAAGAGACCCAGTACTTC. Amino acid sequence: CASSSSSLSVPSQETQYF.

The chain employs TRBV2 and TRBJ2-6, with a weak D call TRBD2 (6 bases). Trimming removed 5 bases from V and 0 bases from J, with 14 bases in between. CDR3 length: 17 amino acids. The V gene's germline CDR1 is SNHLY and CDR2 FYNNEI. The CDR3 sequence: CASSRVGGNSGANVLTF. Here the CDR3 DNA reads TGTGCCAGCAGTCGCGTCGGGGGAAACTCTGGGGCCAACGTCCTGACTTTC.

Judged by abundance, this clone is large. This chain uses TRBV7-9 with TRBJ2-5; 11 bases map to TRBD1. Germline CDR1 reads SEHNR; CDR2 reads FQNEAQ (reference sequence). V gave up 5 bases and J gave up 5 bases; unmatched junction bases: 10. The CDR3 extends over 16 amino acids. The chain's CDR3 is CASSPMDRGLRETQYF. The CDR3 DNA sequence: TGTGCCAGCAGCCCGATGGACAGGGGGCTGCGGGAGACCCAGTACTTC.

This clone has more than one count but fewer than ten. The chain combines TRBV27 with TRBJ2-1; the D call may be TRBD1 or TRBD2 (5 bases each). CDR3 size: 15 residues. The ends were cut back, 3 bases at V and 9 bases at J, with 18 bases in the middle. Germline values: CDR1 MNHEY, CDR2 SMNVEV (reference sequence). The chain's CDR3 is CASSLTGTTPSEQFF. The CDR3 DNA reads TGTGCCAGCAGTTTGACGGGGACCACCCCCAGTGAGCAGTTCTTC.

For the CDR3, the DNA is TGTGCCAGCAGCGTGAACACCGGGGAGCTGTTTTTT. Its protein is CASSVNTGELFF. V gene TRBV9 combines with J gene TRBJ2-2; no clear D gene. V was cut by 2 bases and J by 1 base, with 0 bases left in between. The V gene's germline CDR1 is SGDLS and CDR2 YYNGEE. The CDR3 contains 12 residues.

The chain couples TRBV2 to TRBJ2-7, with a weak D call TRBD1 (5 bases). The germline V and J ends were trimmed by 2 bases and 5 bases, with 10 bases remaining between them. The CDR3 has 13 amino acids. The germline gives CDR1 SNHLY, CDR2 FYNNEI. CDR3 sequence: CASSEQGMNEQYF. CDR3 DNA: TGTGCCAGCAGTGAACAGGGCATGAACGAGCAGTACTTC.

The CDR3 reads CASSLAGAWETQYF. CDR3 nucleotides: TGTGCCAGCAGCTTAGCGGGGGCGTGGGAGACCCAGTACTTC. The rearrangement links TRBV7-9 to TRBJ2-5; TRBD1 might be the D (6 bases). V was clipped by 0 bases and J by 5 bases, with 10 bases between them. Germline loops: CDR1 SEHNR, CDR2 FQNEAQ (reference sequence). The CDR3 runs to 14 residues.

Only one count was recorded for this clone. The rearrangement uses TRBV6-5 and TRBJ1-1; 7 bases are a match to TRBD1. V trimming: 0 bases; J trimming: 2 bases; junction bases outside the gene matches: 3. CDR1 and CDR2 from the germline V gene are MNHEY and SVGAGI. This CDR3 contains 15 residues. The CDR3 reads CASSYSQGVNTEAFF. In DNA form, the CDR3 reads TGTGCCAGCAGTTACTCGCAGGGGGTTAACACTGAAGCTTTCTTT.